The entry that follows covers one TCR beta chain sequence. This clone's antigen is unknown. Per-nucleotide qualities are absent, and no much larger clonotype sits a single base away. Each donor gave one peripheral blood draw, averaging roughly 120 mL, which was collected into heparinised tubes. A BD FACSAria II and a panel including CD45RO, CCR7, CD25, CD127, CD95 and CD27 were used to sort naive, central memory, regulatory and stem cell-like memory CD4+ T cells. Purity was above 95% for every sorted population. PBMCs were isolated right away by Lymphoprep density gradient centrifugation and were stained directly, without culture. So that batch effects would be minimized, each experiment stained and sorted samples in pairs, pairing one healthy donor with one patient. The data were taken from a study of beta chain features in type 1 diabetes (dated by TCRdb to the late 2010s). Study-level background: Mean age, gender distribution, total cell number and subset yield did not differ between patients and healthy donors. The study compared the TCRB repertoires of sorted circulating CD4+ T cell subsets in recently diagnosed type 1 diabetes patients with those in matched healthy donors. A total of about 100,000,000 sorted cells were examined across all samples, and RNA yield correlated strongly with the number of cells per subset. Regulatory and stem cell-like memory subsets were isolated from only 8 patients and about 8 healthy donors, whereas naive and central memory subsets came from all 30 or so donors. Overall study results and their limits: PCR might favor shorter templates, but patient and control samples were amplified and corrected together, so any skew would affect both groups equally. Naive, central memory and regulatory TCRB repertoires appeared to be more similar among patients than among healthy donors. HLA sub-analyses involved small numbers of individuals, so any influence of HLA type on TCRB rearrangement remained unresolved. Because cDNA rather than genomic DNA was sequenced, highly expressing activated cells could have been over-represented, although no difference in activation and CD3 levels was found between groups. At VDJ recombination sites, patients with type 1 diabetes made fewer insertions and deleted more nucleotides, a pattern implying thymic rearrangement abnormalities. Type 1 diabetes patients showed a moderate but significant shortening of TCRB CDR3 length in all four CD4+ subsets.

CDR1 and CDR2 are read off the germline V gene as SGHTA and FQGNSA. Relative to germline, V is 0 bases shorter and J is 2 bases shorter, with 14 bases between their ends. From its cysteine to its phenylalanine, the CDR3 spans 16 amino acids. The read is trimmed to its CDR3 DNA, 48 bases read in frame from base 1. The entire amount of isolated RNA was reverse transcribed using the High Capacity cDNA Reverse Transcription Kit, so the sequenced TCRB transcripts were expressed ones. Naive, central memory and regulatory T cell samples underwent deep immunoSEQ sequencing, averaging around 4 million total reads per sample. Sorted cells were lysed in RLT buffer, and RNA was extracted using DNase-treated RNeasy Micro or Mini kits according to cell number. To prevent cross-contamination, every cell subset was processed on its own, while patient and healthy donor samples were processed together. Using the immunoSEQ multiplex PCR, TCRB sequences were amplified from cDNA into 87-bp fragments spanning the CDR3 region. The amplicons were sequenced using the Illumina HiSeq platform. The paper's processing steps were these. Synthetic template baselines were used to correct PCR bias computationally, reads within Hamming distance 2 were collapsed together, and singletons that could not be merged were discarded. Reads were aligned against IMGT to assign V, D and J genes, CDR3 length and insertions or deletions at six rearrangement sites. Within each subset, clonotype counts were normalized to the number of sorted cells before true diversity and Gini coefficients were calculated with the tcR R package. The overlap coefficient, calculated on TCRB nucleotide sequences, was used to quantify repertoire sharing. Out-of-frame TCRB sequences from naive cells were analyzed to stand in for the pre-selection repertoire. Drawn from immuneACCESS, this table holds only the in-frame rearrangements with V and J called that TCRdb kept. Clones are partly lost; checked studies trace under half to an unresolved V gene and leave the rest unexplained. The V and J calls and clone size come from that table; D and trimming were worked out from the DNA. This sample holds hundreds of thousands of clones; around a sixth were observed only once. The ten largest clones represent 0.023% of the sample.

The TCR was taken from a woman in her late teens or twenties in good health. The sample comprised naive CD4+ T cells from blood. The sample's cell subset or site label is to be understood as: true naive CD4+ T cells. The sequence is built from TRBV7-2 and TRBJ2-7; the D segment cannot be called with confidence. Here the CDR3 is given as CASSLAAARWTYEQYF. The DNA reads TGTGCCAGCAGCTTAGCTGCGGCTAGATGGACCTACGAGCAGTACTTC.